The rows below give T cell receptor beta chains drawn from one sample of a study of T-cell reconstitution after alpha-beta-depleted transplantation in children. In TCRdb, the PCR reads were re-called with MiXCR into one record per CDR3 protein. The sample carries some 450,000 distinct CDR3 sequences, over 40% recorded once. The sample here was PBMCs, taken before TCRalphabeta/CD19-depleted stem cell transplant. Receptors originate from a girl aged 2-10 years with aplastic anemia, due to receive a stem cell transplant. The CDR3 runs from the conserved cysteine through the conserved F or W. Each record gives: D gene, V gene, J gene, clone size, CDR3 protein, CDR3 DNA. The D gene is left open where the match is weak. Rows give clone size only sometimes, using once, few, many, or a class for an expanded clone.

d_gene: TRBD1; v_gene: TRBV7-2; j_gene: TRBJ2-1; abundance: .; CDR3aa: CASSNRDRGHEQFF; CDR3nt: TGTGCCAGCAGCAACCGGGACAGGGGCCATGAGCAGTTCTTC
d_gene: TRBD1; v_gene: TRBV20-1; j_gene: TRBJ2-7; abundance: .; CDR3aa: CSARVRQGDVEQYF; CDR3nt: TGCAGTGCTAGGGTCCGGCAGGGGGATGTCGAGCAGTACTTC
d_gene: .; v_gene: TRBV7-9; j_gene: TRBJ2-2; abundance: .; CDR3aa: CATMTGELFF; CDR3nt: TGTGCCACCATGACCGGGGAGCTGTTTTTT
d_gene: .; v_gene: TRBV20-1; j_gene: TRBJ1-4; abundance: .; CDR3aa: CSARPTGFGSNEKLFF; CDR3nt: TGCAGTGCTAGACCCACGGGATTCGGGTCTAATGAAAAACTGTTTTTT
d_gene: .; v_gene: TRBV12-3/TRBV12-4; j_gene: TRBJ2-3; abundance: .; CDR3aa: CASSPLGPASDTQYF; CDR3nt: TGTGCCAGCAGTCCCCTCGGGCCCGCATCAGATACGCAGTATTTT
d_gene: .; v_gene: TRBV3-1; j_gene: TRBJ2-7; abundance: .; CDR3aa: CASSLVGADEQYF; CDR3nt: TGTGCCAGCAGCCTCGTGGGGGCGGACGAGCAGTACTTC
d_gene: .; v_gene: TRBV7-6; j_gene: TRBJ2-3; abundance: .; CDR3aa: CASSPDLGDTQYF; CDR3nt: TGTGCCAGCAGCCCTGACTTGGGAGATACGCAGTATTTT
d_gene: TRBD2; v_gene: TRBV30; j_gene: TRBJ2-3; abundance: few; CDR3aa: CAWSVKAGNTQYF; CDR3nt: TGTGCCTGGAGTGTAAAAGCGGGGAATACGCAGTATTTT
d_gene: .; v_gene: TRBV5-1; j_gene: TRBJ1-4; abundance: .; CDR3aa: CASSGYNGEKLFF; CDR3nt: TGCGCCAGCAGCGGATACAACGGGGAAAAACTGTTTTTT
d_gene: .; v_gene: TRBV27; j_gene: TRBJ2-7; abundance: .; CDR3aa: CASSPPRHTGNF; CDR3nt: TGTGCCAGCAGTCCTCCTCGGCACACAGGGAACTTC
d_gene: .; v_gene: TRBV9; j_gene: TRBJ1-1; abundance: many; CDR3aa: CASSGRGGSGTEAFF; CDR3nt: TGTGCCAGCAGCGGGAGGGGAGGGTCGGGCACTGAAGCTTTCTTT
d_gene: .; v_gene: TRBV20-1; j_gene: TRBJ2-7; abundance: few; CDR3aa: CSAPAYEQYF; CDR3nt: TGCAGTGCTCCCGCCTACGAGCAGTACTTC
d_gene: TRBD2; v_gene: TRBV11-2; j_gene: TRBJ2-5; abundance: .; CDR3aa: CASSLGLAGGKQETQYF; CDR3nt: TGTGCCAGCAGCCTGGGACTAGCGGGAGGGAAGCAAGAGACCCAGTACTTC
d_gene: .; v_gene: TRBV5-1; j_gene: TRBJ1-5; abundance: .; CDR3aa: CASSLDNSRNQPQHF; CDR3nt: TGCGCCAGCAGCTTGGACAACAGTCGCAATCAGCCCCAGCATTTT
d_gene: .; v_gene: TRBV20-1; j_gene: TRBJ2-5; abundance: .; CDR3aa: CSARPGGRKTQYF; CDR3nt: TGCAGTGCTAGACCTGGGGGCCGAAAGACCCAGTACTTC
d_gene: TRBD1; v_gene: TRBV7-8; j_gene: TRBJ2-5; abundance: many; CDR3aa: CASSPSGTGGRQTQYF; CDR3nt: TGTGCCAGCAGCCCTAGCGGGACAGGGGGCAGGCAGACCCAGTACTTC
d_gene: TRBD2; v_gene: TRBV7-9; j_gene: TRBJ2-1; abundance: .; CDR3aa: CAGGGMGTSATEQFF; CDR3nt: TGTGCCGGGGGCGGAATGGGGACTAGCGCAACGGAGCAGTTCTTC
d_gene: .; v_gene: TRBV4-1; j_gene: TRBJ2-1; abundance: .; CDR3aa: CASSQVGRRDLSYNEQFF; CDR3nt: TGCGCCAGCAGCCAAGTGGGCCGGCGGGATCTCAGCTACAATGAGCAGTTCTTC
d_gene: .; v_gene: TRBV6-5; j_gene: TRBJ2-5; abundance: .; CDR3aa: CASSPSYTVETQYF; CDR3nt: TGTGCCAGCAGTCCCTCGTATACGGTAGAGACCCAGTACTTC
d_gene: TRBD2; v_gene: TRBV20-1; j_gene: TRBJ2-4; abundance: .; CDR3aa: CSARDRSGGRPKNIQYF; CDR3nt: TGCAGTGCTAGAGATCGGTCGGGGGGGCGCCCCAAAAACATTCAGTACTTC
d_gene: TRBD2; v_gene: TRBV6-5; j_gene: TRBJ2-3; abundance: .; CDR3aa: CASSRKRTSGMGDTQYF; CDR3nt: TGTGCCAGCAGTCGTAAACGGACTAGCGGGATGGGAGATACGCAGTATTTT
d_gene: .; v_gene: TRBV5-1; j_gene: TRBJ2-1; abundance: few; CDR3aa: CASMIETRAPGEQFF; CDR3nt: TGCGCCAGCATGATAGAGACTAGAGCCCCGGGTGAGCAGTTCTTC
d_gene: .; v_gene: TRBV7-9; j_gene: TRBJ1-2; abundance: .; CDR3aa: CASSLRGTGPGYTF; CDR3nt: TGTGCCAGCAGCTTACGTGGGACCGGGCCGGGCTACACCTTC
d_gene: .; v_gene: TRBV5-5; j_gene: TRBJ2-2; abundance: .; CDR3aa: CASSHVTGPYTGELFF; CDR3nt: TGTGCCAGCAGCCATGTCACAGGGCCGTACACCGGGGAGCTGTTTTTT
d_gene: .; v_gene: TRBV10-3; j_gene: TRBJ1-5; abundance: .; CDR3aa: CAISGGQQIEPQHF; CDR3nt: TGTGCCATCAGTGGGGGCCAGCAAATTGAGCCCCAGCATTTT
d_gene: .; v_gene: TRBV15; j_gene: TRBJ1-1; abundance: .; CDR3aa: CATSRVGLTEAFF; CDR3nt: TGTGCCACCAGCAGAGTTGGGCTCACTGAAGCTTTCTTT
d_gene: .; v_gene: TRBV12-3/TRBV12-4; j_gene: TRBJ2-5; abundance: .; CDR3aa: CASSLDGFQETQYF; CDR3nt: TGTGCCAGCAGTTTAGACGGCTTCCAAGAGACCCAGTACTTC
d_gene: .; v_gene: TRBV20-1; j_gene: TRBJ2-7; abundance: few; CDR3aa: CSAPGAHEQYF; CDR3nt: TGCAGTGCACCGGGGGCCCACGAGCAGTACTTC
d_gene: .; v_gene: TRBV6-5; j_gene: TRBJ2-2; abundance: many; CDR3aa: CASSYSAGGDTGELFF; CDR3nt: TGTGCCAGCAGTTACTCAGCAGGGGGGGACACCGGGGAGCTGTTTTTT
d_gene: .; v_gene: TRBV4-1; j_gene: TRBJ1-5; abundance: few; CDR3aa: CASSPGGGRGNQPQHF; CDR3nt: TGCGCCAGCAGCCCAGGCGGGGGGCGCGGCAATCAGCCCCAGCATTTT
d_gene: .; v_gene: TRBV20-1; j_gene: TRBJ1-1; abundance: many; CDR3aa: CSASVRNTEAFF; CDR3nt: TGCAGTGCTAGTGTTCGGAACACTGAAGCTTTCTTT
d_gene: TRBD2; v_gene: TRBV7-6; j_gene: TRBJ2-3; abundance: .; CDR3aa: CASSSRLAGVTDTQYF; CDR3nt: TGTGCCAGCAGCTCGCGCCTAGCGGGAGTCACAGATACGCAGTATTTT
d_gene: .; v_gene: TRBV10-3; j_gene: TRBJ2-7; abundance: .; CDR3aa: CAISEYTGSGQYF; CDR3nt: TGTGCCATCAGTGAGTACACAGGTTCGGGGCAGTACTTC
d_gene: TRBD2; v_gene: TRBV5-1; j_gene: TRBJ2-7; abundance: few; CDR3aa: CASSLESLAGVDEQYF; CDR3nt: TGCGCCAGCAGCTTGGAGTCGTTAGCGGGAGTGGACGAGCAGTACTTC
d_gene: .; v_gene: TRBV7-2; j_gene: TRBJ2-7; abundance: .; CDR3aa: CASSYAASGSYEQYF; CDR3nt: TGTGCCAGCAGCTACGCTGCCAGCGGTTCCTACGAGCAGTACTTC
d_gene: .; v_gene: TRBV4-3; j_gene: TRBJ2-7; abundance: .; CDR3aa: CASSQGKRHKDEQYF; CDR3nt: TGCGCCAGCAGCCAAGGTAAGCGACATAAGGACGAGCAGTACTTC
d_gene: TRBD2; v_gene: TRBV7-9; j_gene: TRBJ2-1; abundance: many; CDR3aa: CASSLGSGSGYNEQFF; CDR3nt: TGTGCCAGCAGCTTAGGTAGCGGGAGTGGCTACAATGAGCAGTTCTTC
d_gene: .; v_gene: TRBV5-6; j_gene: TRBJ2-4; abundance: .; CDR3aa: CASSLPGWGKNIQYF; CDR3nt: TGTGCCAGCAGCTTGCCGGGTTGGGGCAAAAACATTCAGTACTTC
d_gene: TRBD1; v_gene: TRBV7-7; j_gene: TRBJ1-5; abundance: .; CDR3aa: CASRSRNRDRSNQPQHF; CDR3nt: TGTGCTAGCAGAAGCCGGAACCGGGACAGGAGCAATCAGCCCCAGCATTTT
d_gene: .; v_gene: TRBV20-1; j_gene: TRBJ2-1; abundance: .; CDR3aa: CSADGESNEQFF; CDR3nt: TGCAGTGCTGACGGGGAATCCAATGAGCAGTTCTTC
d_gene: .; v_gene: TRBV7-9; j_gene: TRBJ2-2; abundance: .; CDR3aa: CAGRYDTRGELFF; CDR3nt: TGTGCCGGACGATACGATACGCGGGGGGAGCTGTTTTTT
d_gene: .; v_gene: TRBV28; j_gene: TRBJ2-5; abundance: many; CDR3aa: CASSFRSGWETQYF; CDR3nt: TGTGCCAGCAGTTTTCGAAGTGGTTGGGAGACCCAGTACTTC
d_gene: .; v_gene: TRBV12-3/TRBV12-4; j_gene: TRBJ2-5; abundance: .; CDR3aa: CASNLSGSETQYF; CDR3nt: TGTGCCAGCAACCTTAGCGGCAGTGAGACCCAGTACTTC
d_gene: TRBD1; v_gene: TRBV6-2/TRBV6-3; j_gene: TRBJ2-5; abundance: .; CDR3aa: CASSYVGQPYQETQYF; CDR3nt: TGTGCCAGCAGTTACGTGGGACAGCCGTACCAAGAGACCCAGTACTTC
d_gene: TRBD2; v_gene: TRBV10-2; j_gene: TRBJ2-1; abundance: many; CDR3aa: CASRDYQTSGPYNEQFF; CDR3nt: TGCGCCAGCAGGGACTACCAGACTAGCGGTCCTTACAATGAGCAGTTCTTC
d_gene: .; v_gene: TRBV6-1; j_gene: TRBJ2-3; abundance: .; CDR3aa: CASRGRRADTQYF; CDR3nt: TGTGCCAGCAGAGGACGTAGAGCAGATACGCAGTATTTT
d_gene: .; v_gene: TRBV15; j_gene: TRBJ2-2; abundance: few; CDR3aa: CATSRDRIGELFF; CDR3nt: TGTGCCACCAGCAGAGATCGGATAGGGGAGCTGTTTTTT
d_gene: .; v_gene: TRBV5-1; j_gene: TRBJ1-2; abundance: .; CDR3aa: CASSLGHDYGYTF; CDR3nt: TGCGCCAGCAGCTTGGGTCATGACTATGGCTACACCTTC
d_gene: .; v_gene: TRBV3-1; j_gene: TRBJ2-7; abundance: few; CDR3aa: CASSRKGGSYEQYF; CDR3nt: TGTGCCAGCAGCCGCAAGGGGGGATCCTACGAGCAGTACTTC
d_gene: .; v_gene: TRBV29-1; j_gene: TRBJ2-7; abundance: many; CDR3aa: CSVALGEQYF; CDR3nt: TGCAGCGTTGCATTGGGGGAGCAGTACTTC